A single sample is the source of the 23 T cell receptor beta chains below, sequenced in a study of blood T cell repertoires in COVID-19. Repertoires were generated with immunoSEQ multiplex PCR, while TCRdb's copy carries only in-frame clones and drops some. The sample includes about 380,000 clones, about 85% of them seen just once. The specimen sequenced was peripheral blood. The source of these receptors is a young woman with acute or convalescent COVID-19.

This clone is a singleton in its sample. CDR3 residues: CASSWDNNNEQFF. CDR3 nucleotides: TGTGCCAGCAGTTGGGACAACAACAATGAGCAGTTCTTC. V gene TRBV6-2 or TRBV6-3 combines with J gene TRBJ2-1; weak D call: TRBD1 (6 bases). Germline assignment: CDR1 MNHEY and CDR2 SVGEGT. CDR3 length: 13 residues. V lost 4 bases, J lost 5 bases, and 9 bases lay in between.

The genes are TRBV5-1 and TRBJ2-7; possibly TRBD2 for D (6 bases). With 0 bases removed from V and 6 bases from J, the gap between germline ends came to 13 bases. CDR3 length equals 14 residues. Looked up from germline, CDR1 is SGHRS and CDR2 is YFSETQ. The CDR3: CASSLGGGSGEQYF. The CDR3 DNA follows: TGCGCCAGCAGCTTGGGTGGGGGGTCCGGCGAGCAGTACTTC.

The rearrangement joins TRBV21-1 to TRBJ1-4; the table assigns TRBD1, which was not confirmed against the DNA. TRBV21-1 is described as a pseudogene. The CDR3 totals 16 residues. The CDR3 nucleotides are TGTGCCAGCAGCAGTGGGGCCTCTACGGCTAATGAAAAACTGTTTTTT. Translation gives CASSSGASTANEKLFF.

The chain uses TRBV5-6 and TRBJ1-2, with a possible D match to TRBD1 (5 bases). From germline, CDR1 is SGHDT and CDR2 YYEEEE. This CDR3 has 15 amino acids. Trimming cost V 0 bases and J 4 bases, with 13 bases left between them. The CDR3 coding sequence is TGTGCCAGCAGCTTGGGACAGCCACGGGCCTATGGCTACACCTTC. Amino acid sequence: CASSLGQPRAYGYTF.

V and J are TRBV19 and TRBJ2-1; TRBD2 might be the D (5 bases). The CDR3 contains 13 residues. The germline CDR1 and CDR2 sequences are LNHDA and SQIVND (reference sequence). Trimming stripped 3 bases from V and 7 bases from J, with 10 bases between. In DNA form, the CDR3 reads TGTGCCAGTAGTATTCGAGAGGGAAATGAGCAGTTCTTC. It translates to CASSIREGNEQFF.

This clone was recorded only once. The V gene is TRBV9, the J gene TRBJ2-5; 10 bases are shared with TRBD2. The CDR3 spans 17 residues. The ends lost 2 bases at V and 3 bases at J; junction bases unmatched: 10. Germline V gene data show CDR1 as SGDLS and CDR2 as YYNGEE. The DNA of the CDR3 is TGTGCCAGCAGCGTTGGTCTAGCGGGAGAGTTTGAAGAGACCCAGTACTTC. Translation gives CASSVGLAGEFEETQYF.

This clone was counted a single time. The V and J genes are TRBV5-4 and TRBJ1-1, with 9 bases fitting TRBD1. The J segment lost 1 base and the V segment lost 4 bases, leaving 8 bases of the junction unmatched. Germline values: CDR1 SGHNT, CDR2 YYREEE (reference sequence). CDR3 size: 16 residues. The CDR3: CASSSTTGGANTEAFF. CDR3 bases: TGTGCCAGCAGCAGCACAACAGGGGGCGCGAACACTGAAGCTTTCTTT.

The genes are TRBV6-2 or TRBV6-3 and TRBJ2-1; a possible D gene is TRBD1 (5 bases). The CDR3 has 16 residues. Germline CDR1 is MNHEY and CDR2 is SVGEGT. V gave up 2 bases and J gave up 0 bases, with 11 bases separating them. CDR3 DNA: TGTGCCAGCAGTTACCTGGGGCGGCCCTCCTACAATGAGCAGTTCTTC. Amino acids: CASSYLGRPSYNEQFF.

DNA of the CDR3: TGTGCCAGTAGTCGACGACAGCTCTTCGGGGAAAAACTGTTTTTT. Translation gives CASSRRQLFGEKLFF. V and J are TRBV19 and TRBJ1-4; D possibly corresponds to TRBD1 (5 bases). V was pared by 5 bases and J by 8 bases, with 18 bases between. Germline assignment: CDR1 LNHDA and CDR2 SQIVND (reference sequence). The CDR3 has 15 amino acids. Variable domain in full (rest from reference TRBV19 and TRBJ1-4): DGGITQSPKYLFRKEGQNVTLSCEQNLNHDAMYWYRQDPGQGLRLIYYSQIVNDFQKGDIAEGYSVSREKKESFPLTVTSAQKNPTAFYLCASSRRQLFGEKLFFGSGTQLSVL.

The chain is built from TRBV3-1 (or the pseudogene TRBV3-2) and TRBJ2-3; 12 bases are a match to TRBD2. The CDR3 loop spans 15 amino acids. V was pared by 7 bases and J by 5 bases, with 7 bases of the junction left unmatched. Germline V lookup: CDR1 LGHDT, CDR2 YNNKEL (reference sequence). The CDR3 coding sequence is TGTGCCAGCACCGGACTAGCGGGAAGGGGAGATACGCAGTATTTT. This gives the protein CASTGLAGRGDTQYF.

The rearrangement uses TRBV11-2 and TRBJ1-4; D is uncertain. The CDR3 contains 11 residues. Germline V gene lookup returns CDR1 SGHAT and CDR2 FQNNGV. V was clipped by 5 bases and J by 5 bases, with 3 bases between them. The CDR3 DNA is TGTGCCAGCAGCCGGAATGAAAAACTGTTTTTT. Translated: CASSRNEKLFF.

The chain links TRBV30 to TRBJ1-2; 9 nucleotides line up with TRBD1. Germline CDR1 is GTSNPN and CDR2 is SVGIG (reference sequence). The CDR3 is made up of 15 amino acids. V trimming: 1 base; J trimming: 1 base; junction bases outside the gene matches: 4. The CDR3 spells CAWSADRGLNYGYTF. In DNA form, the CDR3 reads TGTGCCTGGAGTGCGGACAGGGGCCTTAACTATGGCTACACCTTC.

The CDR3, as DNA: TGTGCCAGCTCCCAATACAGACAGGGTGAATTTAGCAATCAGCCCCAGCATTTT. Its translation: CASSQYRQGEFSNQPQHF. The V and J genes are TRBV18 and TRBJ1-5, with TRBD1 matching 7 bases. V lost 6 bases and J lost 0; bases outside the gene matches: 14. This CDR3 comprises 18 residues. Germline-derived CDR1 and CDR2 are KGHSH and LQKENI. The full variable domain, completed using reference TRBV18 and TRBJ1-5, is NAGVMQNPRHLVRRRGQEARLRCSPMKGHSHVYWYRQLPEEGLKFMVYLQKENIIDESGMPKERFSAEFPKEGPSILRIQQVVRGDSAAYFCASSQYRQGEFSNQPQHFGDGTRLSIL.

CDR3 region: CASSEVRTGSSPLHF. The DNA of the CDR3 is TGTGCCAGCAGTGAAGTTAGGACAGGGAGTTCACCCCTCCACTTT. J is TRBJ1-6 and V is TRBV2, with 8 bases lining up with TRBD1. Trimming at V came to 1 base and at J to 9 bases, leaving 5 bases not matched to a gene. The CDR3 runs 15 residues. CDR1 is SNHLY and CDR2 is FYNNEI in the germline V gene.

This clone has more than one count but fewer than ten. The J gene is TRBJ1-5, the V gene TRBV19; D remains ambiguous. The germline V gene encodes CDR1 LNHDA and CDR2 SQIVND (reference sequence). The CDR3 has 14 residues. The V and J ends lost 1 base and 4 bases respectively, with 8 bases between them. The CDR3 nucleotides read TGTGCCAGTAGTATAGTCGGGGATAATCAGCCCCAGCATTTT. This encodes CASSIVGDNQPQHF.

The chain combines TRBV11-2 with TRBJ2-1, with TRBD2 matching over 8 bases. The V gene end was trimmed by 0 bases and the J gene end by 6 bases; junction bases not matched to a gene: 4. The CDR3 has 15 amino acids. Germline-derived CDR1 and CDR2 are SGHAT and FQNNGV. CDR3 coding DNA: TGTGCCAGCAGCTTAGACCCCGGGAGGGTCAATGAGCAGTTCTTC. Encoded protein: CASSLDPGRVNEQFF.

The table lists this clone with a count of one. The V call is TRBV24-1, the J call TRBJ1-2, with TRBD1 matching over 7 bases. There are 18 residues in the CDR3. Germline assignment: CDR1 KGHDR and CDR2 SFDVKD. J was trimmed by 3 bases and V by 4 bases; bases with no gene match: 16. The chain's CDR3 is CATSDRILRGLPHYGYTF. In DNA form, the CDR3 reads TGTGCCACCAGTGACCGGATTTTGAGGGGGCTTCCGCACTATGGCTACACCTTC.

The chain uses TRBV6-5 and TRBJ1-1, with 7 bases lining up with TRBD1. CDR1 and CDR2 (germline): MNHEY, SVGAGI. This CDR3 has 14 residues. J lost 5 bases, V lost 6 bases, and 9 bases had no gene match. The CDR3 DNA sequence: TGTGCCAGCAGACACCGGACAGGAGCAACTGAAGCTTTCTTT. Translated, it gives CASRHRTGATEAFF.

CDR3 residues: CASSALRTGTYEQYF. CDR3 DNA: TGTGCCAGCAGCGCCCTCAGGACAGGGACCTACGAGCAGTACTTC. The rearrangement joins TRBV11-2 to TRBJ2-7; 8 bases match TRBD1. The length of the CDR3 is 15 residues. CDR1 is SGHAT, CDR2 FQNNGV, per germline. The J segment lost 2 bases and the V segment lost 5 bases, leaving 8 bases of the junction unmatched.

The rearrangement joins TRBV5-4 to TRBJ2-7; 9 bases align to TRBD2. V dropped 4 bases and J dropped 3; count of bases not matched to a gene: 8. Germline V CDR1 and CDR2: SGHNT, YYREEE (reference sequence). CDR3 size: 15 residues. The CDR3 DNA sequence: TGTGCCAGCAGCCAGGGGCTAGCGGGGCTCTACGAGCAGTACTTC. As protein: CASSQGLAGLYEQYF.

This chain connects TRBV5-6 to TRBJ2-3; D perhaps matches TRBD1 (6 bases). CDR3 size: 16 residues. The V gene's germline CDR1 is SGHDT and CDR2 YYEEEE. Between the trimmed V and J ends, which lost 0 bases and 1 base, there was a span of 12 bases. The CDR3 protein is CASSLARGSRTDTQYF. The CDR3 region has the DNA TGTGCCAGCAGCTTGGCGAGGGGGTCCCGCACAGATACGCAGTATTTT.

CDR3 in amino acids: CASSNTGASGEQFF. The CDR3 region has the DNA TGTGCCAGCTCAAACACGGGAGCCTCGGGGGAGCAGTTCTTC. This chain joins TRBV18 and TRBJ2-1, with D perhaps TRBD2 (6 bases). V was shortened by 5 bases and J by 10 bases, with 18 bases between the two germline ends. Germline lookup yields CDR1 KGHSH and CDR2 LQKENI. The CDR3 consists of 14 residues.

A few counts support this clone. V gene TRBV7-9 combines with J gene TRBJ1-6; D is uncertain. This CDR3 region has 14 residues. Trimming took 4 bases from V and 11 from J, leaving 15 bases between them. CDR1 is SEHNR, CDR2 FQNEAQ, per germline (reference sequence). CDR3 loop: CASSSDLDGAPLHF. Written as DNA, the CDR3 is TGTGCCAGCAGCTCTGACCTGGACGGGGCACCCCTCCACTTT.